This TCR beta chain was sequenced for a study of blood T cells in healthy people across ages. Points from the study as a whole: Correlation between TCR beta diversity and naive T cell percentage was strong. The unsorted PBMCs prevented any conclusive comparison of naive versus antigen-experienced cells.

Through a sample-barcoded 5' primer and a J-beta primer mix, a second PCR was run for roughly 6 to 11 cycles. TCRdb ran MiXCR on the 5' RACE reads and lists one entry per CDR3 protein. The sample lists over 950,000 distinct CDR3 sequences; roughly two fifths were seen once. Healthy Caucasian individuals from Russia aged about 6 to 90 served as donors. Total RNA extraction produced at least 6 micrograms (per sample) for the study. As for this clonotype: Its antigen remains unknown. The junction departs from the called germline gene at one end, perhaps through a read error.

This receptor was identified in a man younger than 35 in good health. Sequenced: blood.

The CDR3 spells CASRQAPGTGNTEAFF. As DNA, the CDR3 is TGCGCCAGCAGACAAGCCCCCGGGACGGGGAACACTGAAGCTTTCTTT. V gene TRBV4-3 combines with J gene TRBJ1-1; weak D call: TRBD1 (5 bases). CDR1 and CDR2 (germline): LGHNA, YSLEER. The CDR3 runs to 16 residues.